These T cell receptor beta chains were read from a single sample in a study of blood T cell repertoires in COVID-19. TCRdb keeps only in-frame clones here, not all; method: immunoSEQ multiplex PCR. The profile shows about 120,000 clones, around four fifths of them singletons. The sequenced material came from peripheral blood. These receptors were taken from a man in his sixties with acute or convalescent COVID-19. Each CDR3 is given with its conserved first and last residue. The order of the fields is CDR3 protein, CDR3 DNA, V gene, J gene, D gene, clone size. A D gene is named only where the DNA matches it firmly. Some rows mark clone size as missing; the rest say once, few, many or name a class of expanded clone.

CASGIISTNYGYTF	TGCGCCAGCGGTATTATTAGTACTAACTATGGCTACACCTTC	TRBV5-1	TRBJ1-2	.	.
CAIRGQGAEGEQYF	TGTGCCATCAGGGGACAGGGGGCGGAGGGTGAGCAGTACTTC	TRBV10-3	TRBJ2-7	TRBD1	.
CASSEVFEGGTHEQFF	TGCGCCAGCAGTGAGGTGTTCGAGGGAGGGACCCATGAGCAGTTCTTC	TRBV10-2	TRBJ2-1	TRBD2	many
CASSVGGGRKYEQYF	TGTGCCAGCAGCGTAGGAGGCGGGAGGAAGTACGAGCAGTACTTC	TRBV9	TRBJ2-7	TRBD2	.
CASSDGTGSNQPQHF	TGTGCCAGCAGTGACGGGACAGGGTCCAATCAGCCCCAGCATTTT	TRBV27	TRBJ1-5	TRBD1	.
CASSDETNSGSYEQYF	TGTGCCAGCAGTGATGAGACCAACAGCGGGAGCTACGAGCAGTACTTC	TRBV6-1	TRBJ2-7	TRBD2	.
CASRGTGATEAFF	TGTGCCAGCAGGGGCACAGGGGCCACTGAAGCTTTCTTT	TRBV2	TRBJ1-1	TRBD1	.
CSVESRGRADYNEQFF	TGCAGCGTTGAGTCCCGCGGGAGGGCAGATTACAATGAGCAGTTCTTC	TRBV29-1	TRBJ2-1	TRBD2	.
CASSLTGPGYNEQFF	TGCGCCAGCAGCTTGACAGGGCCAGGGTACAATGAGCAGTTCTTC	TRBV5-1	TRBJ2-1	.	.
CASSDPRTGKNTEAFF	TGCGCCAGCAGCGACCCCCGGACAGGGAAGAACACTGAAGCTTTCTTT	TRBV5-1	TRBJ1-1	TRBD1	.
CASRPGGRPGDTQYF	TGTGCCAGCAGACCCGGGGGTAGGCCTGGGGATACGCAGTATTTT	TRBV27	TRBJ2-3	.	.
CASSLEGDSYNEQFF	TGCGCCAGCAGCTTGGAAGGGGATTCCTACAATGAGCAGTTCTTC	TRBV5-1	TRBJ2-1	.	.
CASSETYPRRAFF	TGTGCCAGCAGTGAAACGTACCCTAGGAGGGCTTTCTTT	TRBV25-1	TRBJ1-1	.	few
CASSMGRPGTDTQYF	TGTGCCAGTAGTATGGGCAGGCCCGGCACAGATACGCAGTATTTT	TRBV19	TRBJ2-3	.	.
CASSGVGSNNEQFF	TGTGCCAGCAGCGGGGTCGGGAGCAACAATGAGCAGTTCTTC	TRBV9	TRBJ2-1	.	few
CSARFGEAFF	TGCAGTGCTAGATTCGGTGAAGCTTTCTTT	TRBV20-1	TRBJ1-1	.	.
CASSPQGVISEAFF	TGTGCCAGCTCACCACAGGGGGTGATTAGTGAAGCTTTCTTT	TRBV18	TRBJ1-1	.	.
CASGLSNQPQHF	TGTGCCAGCGGACTTAGCAATCAGCCCCAGCATTTT	TRBV28	TRBJ1-5	.	.
CASSDRGSSGNTIYF	TGTGCCAGCAGTGACAGGGGCTCCTCTGGAAACACCATATATTTT	TRBV6-6	TRBJ1-3	TRBD1	.
CASSYLHSGSLVHEQYF	TGTGCCAGCAGCTACCTGCATAGCGGGAGTTTGGTCCACGAGCAGTACTTC	TRBV7-9	TRBJ2-7	TRBD2	.
CASNRNTEAFF	TGTGCCAGCAACAGGAACACTGAAGCTTTCTTT	TRBV6-5	TRBJ1-1	.	.
CASSLTFQETQYF	TGTGCCAGCAGCTTAACATTCCAAGAGACCCAGTACTTC	TRBV7-2	TRBJ2-5	.	.
CAISFTGTSGRETQYF	TGTGCCATCAGTTTCACCGGGACTAGCGGTCGGGAGACCCAGTACTTC	TRBV10-3	TRBJ2-5	TRBD2	few
CASSRGTLYEQYF	TGTGCCAGCAGTAGAGGGACATTGTACGAGCAGTACTTC	TRBV28	TRBJ2-7	.	.
CASSFQGAGANVLTF	TGTGCCAGCAGTTTTCAGGGGGCTGGGGCCAACGTCCTGACTTTC	TRBV28	TRBJ2-6	TRBD1	.
CASSLASHSYGYTF	TGTGCCAGCAGCTTAGCGAGCCACAGCTATGGCTACACCTTC	TRBV7-9	TRBJ1-2	.	medium-sized
CASSLEVTGGDGYTF	TGCGCCAGCAGCTTGGAGGTGACAGGGGGCGATGGCTACACCTTC	TRBV5-1	TRBJ1-2	TRBD1	.
CASSRPGTNYGYTF	TGTGCCAGCAGCCGCCCAGGGACTAACTATGGCTACACCTTC	TRBV3-1/TRBV3-2	TRBJ1-2	.	few
CSVNPGGTTDTQYF	TGCAGCGTTAACCCAGGGGGCACGACAGATACGCAGTATTTT	TRBV29-1	TRBJ2-3	TRBD1	.
CSAERLTGEAFF	TGCAGCGCCGAACGGTTAACAGGGGAAGCTTTCTTT	TRBV29-1	TRBJ1-1	.	.
CASRVRGLAGEQFF	TGTGCCAGCAGGGTTAGGGGACTAGCGGGGGAGCAGTTCTTC	TRBV13	TRBJ2-1	TRBD2	medium-sized
CASSYGAGDSYF	TGTGCCAGCAGTTACGGGGCGGGGGACTCGTATTTT	TRBV6-2/TRBV6-3	TRBJ2-3	TRBD2	.
CAWSLTTGQPQHF	TGTGCCTGGAGTCTAACCACAGGTCAGCCCCAGCATTTT	TRBV30	TRBJ1-5	.	.
CASSARTGVGNTEAFF	TGTGCCAGCAGCGCGCGGACAGGGGTTGGGAACACTGAAGCTTTCTTT	TRBV9	TRBJ1-1	TRBD1	.
CASSLGQVYTDTQYF	TGTGCCAGCAGCTTGGGGCAGGTGTACACAGATACGCAGTATTTT	TRBV7-2	TRBJ2-3	.	.
CASSPSGRGGNEQFF	TGTGCCAGCAGCCCTAGCGGGAGAGGGGGCAATGAGCAGTTCTTC	TRBV13	TRBJ2-1	TRBD2	.
CASSLTGLSNQPQHF	TGTGCCAGCAGCTTGACAGGGTTGAGCAATCAGCCCCAGCATTTT	TRBV5-5	TRBJ1-5	.	.
CATSFSGGGREGEQFF	TGTGCCACCAGTTTCTCAGGGGGTGGTCGGGAGGGTGAGCAGTTCTTC	TRBV24-1	TRBJ2-1	.	few
CASSEQGAGTEAFF	TGTGCCAGCTCAGAACAGGGGGCGGGTACTGAAGCTTTCTTT	TRBV18	TRBJ1-1	TRBD1	.
CASHPGESAYGYTF	TGTGCCAGCCATCCGGGGGAAAGTGCCTATGGCTACACCTTC	TRBV5-5	TRBJ1-2	.	.
CASSFTSSGNSPLHF	TGTGCCAGCAGTTTTACGTCCAGTGGTAATTCACCCCTCCACTTT	TRBV28	TRBJ1-6	.	.
CASSGWAQGTEAFF	TGCGCCAGCAGCGGGTGGGCACAGGGGACTGAAGCTTTCTTT	TRBV5-1	TRBJ1-1	TRBD1	.
CASSARQGGTEAFF	TGTGCCAGCAGCGCCCGGCAGGGGGGCACTGAAGCTTTCTTT	TRBV5-5	TRBJ1-1	TRBD1	.
CASSPIRGSGTEAFF	TGTGCCAGCAGCCCTATTAGGGGGTCGGGCACTGAAGCTTTCTTT	TRBV7-8	TRBJ1-1	.	.
CASSFLTGTNQPQHF	TGTGCCAGTAGTTTCCTGACAGGGACAAATCAGCCCCAGCATTTT	TRBV19	TRBJ1-5	TRBD1	.
CAWSAYGTGSGANVLTF	TGTGCCTGGAGTGCCTATGGGACAGGCTCTGGGGCCAACGTCCTGACTTTC	TRBV30	TRBJ2-6	TRBD1	.
CASSVAGGKTGELFF	TGTGCCAGCAGCGTAGCGGGAGGAAAGACCGGGGAGCTGTTTTTT	TRBV9	TRBJ2-2	TRBD2	.